These T cell receptor beta chains were read from a single sample in a study of CD8+CD57+ T cells in acquired aplastic anemia. TCRdb re-analysed the reads in MiXCR, keeping a single row per CDR3 protein. The profile shows roughly 200,000 distinct CDR3 sequences, about 59% of them singletons. Sequenced sample: sorted CD4+, CD8+, or CD8+CD57+ T cells (not recorded which) from PBMCs. The receptors originated from a human donor in good health. The CDR3 runs from the conserved cysteine through the conserved F or W. A D gene is named only where the DNA matches it firmly. Rows give clone size only sometimes, using once, few, many, or a class for an expanded clone.

clone_size	cdr3_length	v_call	d_call	j_call	cdr3_aa	cdr3_nt
.	18	TRBV7-9	.	TRBJ1-2	CASSLDRVGPTNLYGYTF	TGTGCCAGCAGCTTAGACAGGGTAGGTCCCACAAACCTCTATGGCTACACCTTC
.	13	TRBV14	.	TRBJ2-7	CASSQGQVGEQYF	TGTGCCAGCAGCCAAGGGCAGGTAGGCGAGCAGTACTTC
many	15	TRBV7-9	TRBD1	TRBJ2-1	CASSGRDRTYNEQFF	TGTGCCAGCAGCGGCCGGGACAGAACCTACAATGAGCAGTTCTTC
.	14	TRBV20-1	.	TRBJ1-1	CSARDLRGNTEAFF	TGCAGTGCTAGAGACTTACGTGGAAACACTGAAGCTTTCTTT
few	12	TRBV12-3/TRBV12-4	.	TRBJ1-2	CASIKEGHGYTF	TGTGCCAGCATTAAAGAGGGCCATGGCTACACCTTC
few	13	TRBV20-1	.	TRBJ2-5	CSASIAGGETQYF	TGCAGTGCTAGTATCGCGGGCGGGGAGACCCAGTACTTC
.	12	TRBV20-1	.	TRBJ2-7	CSADRVAYEQYF	TGCAGTGCAGACAGAGTCGCCTACGAGCAGTACTTC
few	13	TRBV10-3	.	TRBJ2-5	CAISERGAETQYF	TGTGCCATCAGTGAAAGGGGGGCGGAGACCCAGTACTTC
.	14	TRBV7-6	.	TRBJ1-1	CASSWGQSGTEAFF	TGTGCCAGCAGCTGGGGACAATCGGGCACTGAAGCTTTCTTT
many	17	TRBV7-2	TRBD2	TRBJ2-3	CASSLGPGLAGVDTQYF	TGTGCCAGCAGCTTGGGGCCGGGACTAGCGGGAGTGGATACGCAGTATTTT
many	15	TRBV5-6	TRBD2	TRBJ2-7	CASSPGLGTTYEQYF	TGTGCCAGCAGCCCGGGACTAGGTACCACCTACGAGCAGTACTTC
.	15	TRBV7-3	.	TRBJ1-2	CASSLSDYGKYGYTF	TGTGCCAGCAGCTTAAGCGACTACGGAAAATATGGCTACACCTTC
.	16	TRBV7-2	TRBD2	TRBJ2-5	CASSSSGGGARGTQYF	TGTGCCAGCAGCTCGAGCGGCGGGGGGGCGCGGGGGACCCAGTACTTC
many	12	TRBV9	.	TRBJ2-3	CASSGGIDTQYF	TGTGCCAGCAGCGGGGGGATAGATACGCAGTATTTT
.	16	TRBV19	TRBD2	TRBJ2-1	CASSIRGAGAGNEQFF	TGTGCCAGTAGTATCAGGGGAGCGGGAGCTGGCAATGAGCAGTTCTTC
.	14	TRBV7-3	.	TRBJ1-1	CASSLVASNTEAFF	TGTGCCAGCAGCTTAGTCGCCTCGAACACTGAAGCTTTCTTT
.	11	TRBV20-1	.	TRBJ2-7	CSARVTREQYF	TGCAGTGCTAGGGTCACACGGGAGCAGTACTTC
.	18	TRBV24-1	.	TRBJ2-1	CATSDARQVTSAYNEQFF	TGTGCCACCAGTGATGCCCGACAGGTAACGAGCGCCTACAATGAGCAGTTCTTC
.	16	TRBV7-8	.	TRBJ1-1	CASSLVQGSWNTEAFF	TGTGCCAGCAGCTTAGTACAGGGCTCGTGGAACACTGAAGCTTTCTTT
.	13	TRBV7-2	.	TRBJ2-7	CASSLTGNYEQYF	TGTGCCAGCAGCTTAACAGGCAACTACGAGCAGTACTTC
.	15	TRBV7-9	.	TRBJ2-5	CASSLAGLVAETQYF	TGTGCCAGCAGCCTGGCAGGGTTGGTTGCGGAGACCCAGTACTTC
.	11	TRBV20-1	.	TRBJ1-4	CSAPAWGKLFF	TGCAGTGCCCCTGCTTGGGGAAAACTGTTTTTT
.	13	TRBV9	TRBD2	TRBJ2-7	CASGGGSSYEQYF	TGTGCCAGCGGCGGGGGGTCCTCCTACGAGCAGTACTTC
.	16	TRBV9	.	TRBJ1-6	CASSPSTSAENSPLHF	TGTGCCAGCAGCCCATCCACTAGCGCGGAAAATTCACCCCTCCACTTT
.	17	TRBV6-5	TRBD2	TRBJ2-2	CASSAVAGGAGTGELFF	TGTGCCAGCAGTGCCGTAGCGGGAGGGGCAGGCACCGGGGAGCTGTTTTTT
.	12	TRBV5-1	TRBD1	TRBJ1-5	CARRGHNQPQHF	TGCGCCAGAAGGGGGCACAATCAGCCCCAGCATTTT
few	13	TRBV5-4	TRBD1	TRBJ2-7	CASSSMGQGQQYF	TGTGCCAGCAGCTCGATGGGACAGGGGCAGCAGTACTTC
.	14	TRBV7-8	TRBD1	TRBJ2-7	CASSSGTAAYEQYF	TGTGCCAGCAGCTCCGGGACAGCTGCCTACGAGCAGTACTTC
many	19	TRBV7-9	TRBD2	TRBJ2-1	CASSLSGTSGRPAYNEQFF	TGTGCCAGCAGCTTATCAGGGACTAGCGGGAGACCCGCCTACAATGAGCAGTTCTTC
.	13	TRBV20-1	TRBD1	TRBJ1-2	CSVFRTGSNGYTF	TGCAGTGTTTTTAGGACAGGTTCCAATGGCTACACCTTC
many	16	TRBV9	TRBD1	TRBJ1-1	CASSVAPGQGNTEAFF	TGTGCCAGCAGCGTAGCTCCGGGACAGGGCAACACTGAAGCTTTCTTT
many	15	TRBV4-3	.	TRBJ2-7	CASSQAPFESYEQYF	TGCGCCAGCAGCCAGGCACCGTTCGAGTCCTACGAGCAGTACTTC
.	15	TRBV5-1	TRBD1	TRBJ1-1	CASSSGQGARTEAFF	TGCGCCAGCAGTTCGGGACAGGGGGCTAGAACTGAAGCTTTCTTT
.	16	TRBV14	TRBD1	TRBJ2-5	CASSQLPGQGKETQYF	TGTGCCAGCAGCCAACTCCCGGGACAGGGCAAAGAGACCCAGTACTTC
.	13	TRBV9	.	TRBJ2-5	CASSVGEDVEQYF	TGTGCCAGCAGCGTAGGGGAAGATGTAGAACAGTACTTC
.	17	TRBV14	.	TRBJ2-7	CASSQESRGRQALRQYF	TGTGCCAGCAGCCAAGAGAGTCGGGGTAGACAGGCATTGAGGCAGTACTTC
many	14	TRBV6-1	.	TRBJ2-7	CASSHGGSSYEQYF	TGTGCCAGCAGTCATGGTGGGAGCTCCTACGAGCAGTACTTC
.	13	TRBV14	.	TRBJ2-5	CASSQGIWETQYF	TGTGCCAGCAGCCAAGGTATCTGGGAGACCCAGTACTTC
few	14	TRBV4-1	TRBD1	TRBJ1-5	CASSQVTGDQPQHF	TGCGCCAGCAGCCAAGTGACAGGGGATCAGCCCCAGCATTTT
.	15	TRBV11-2	.	TRBJ1-5	CASSHPTESNQPQHF	TGTGCCAGCAGCCATCCTACGGAGAGCAATCAGCCCCAGCATTTT
.	14	TRBV7-9	.	TRBJ1-2	CASSLSGLHYGYTF	TGTGCCAGCAGCTTATCAGGACTGCACTATGGCTACACCTTC
.	15	TRBV20-1	.	TRBJ2-1	CSARDLDSPYNEQFF	TGCAGTGCCAGAGATCTTGACAGCCCTTACAATGAGCAGTTCTTC
few	15	TRBV9	.	TRBJ2-2	CASSVAGERTGELFF	TGTGCCAGCAGCGTAGCTGGGGAACGAACCGGGGAGCTGTTTTTT
.	14	TRBV29-1	.	TRBJ2-1	CSVGTHGSYNEQFF	TGCAGCGTCGGGACTCATGGCTCCTACAATGAGCAGTTCTTC
.	12	TRBV27	.	TRBJ2-7	CASSPRGHEQYF	TGTGCCAGCAGTCCCAGGGGTCACGAGCAGTACTTC
many	14	TRBV9	.	TRBJ2-1	CASSAGFSYNEQFF	TGTGCCAGCAGCGCAGGGTTTTCCTACAATGAGCAGTTCTTC
.	14	TRBV7-3	.	TRBJ2-2	CASSPTGNTGELFF	TGTGCCAGCAGCCCTACAGGGAACACCGGGGAGCTGTTTTTT
.	14	TRBV7-8	TRBD1	TRBJ2-7	CASSLGDRGGEQYF	TGTGCCAGCAGCTTAGGAGACAGGGGTGGCGAGCAGTACTTC
many	14	TRBV7-2	.	TRBJ2-3	CASSPDLGADTQYF	TGTGCCAGCAGCCCCGACCTGGGGGCAGATACGCAGTATTTT
.	14	TRBV7-9	TRBD1	TRBJ2-7	CASSLGGTGGEQYF	TGTGCCAGCAGCTTAGGAGGGACAGGTGGCGAGCAGTACTTC